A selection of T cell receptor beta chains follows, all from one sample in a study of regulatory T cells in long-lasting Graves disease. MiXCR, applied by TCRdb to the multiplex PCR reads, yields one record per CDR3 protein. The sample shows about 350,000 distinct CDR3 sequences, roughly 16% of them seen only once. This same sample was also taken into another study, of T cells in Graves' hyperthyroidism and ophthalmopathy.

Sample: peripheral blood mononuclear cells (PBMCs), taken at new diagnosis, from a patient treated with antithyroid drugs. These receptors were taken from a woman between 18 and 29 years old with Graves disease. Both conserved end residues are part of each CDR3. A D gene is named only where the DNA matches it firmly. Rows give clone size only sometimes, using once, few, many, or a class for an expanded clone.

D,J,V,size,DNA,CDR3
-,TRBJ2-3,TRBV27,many,TGTGCCAGCAGTTTATATAGGGGGAACACAGATACGCAGTATTTT,CASSLYRGNTDTQYF
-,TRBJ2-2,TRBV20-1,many,TGCAGTGCTCGGTCAAGGGGTAACACCGGGGAGCTGTTTTTT,CSARSRGNTGELFF
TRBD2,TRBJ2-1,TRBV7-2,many,TGTGCCAGCAGCTTTTTCACGGGAGGGGCCGATGAGCAGTTCTTC,CASSFFTGGADEQFF
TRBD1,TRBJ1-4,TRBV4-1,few,TGCGCCAGCAGCCTGCTGCGGACAGGGAGTAATGAAAAACTGTTTTTT,CASSLLRTGSNEKLFF
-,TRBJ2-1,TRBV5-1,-,TGCGCCAGCAGCTTGGCAGGACTACCCTACAATGAGCAGTTCTTC,CASSLAGLPYNEQFF
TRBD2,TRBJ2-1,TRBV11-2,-,TGTGCCAGCAGCCTCACTAGCGGCTGGGGGGATGAGCAGTTCTTC,CASSLTSGWGDEQFF
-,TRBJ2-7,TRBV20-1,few,TGCAGTGCTAGAGCAGGGGCGGTGTCCTACGAGCAGTACTTC,CSARAGAVSYEQYF
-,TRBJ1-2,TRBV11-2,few,TGTGCCAGCAGCTCCGGACAGCCTTATGGCTACACCTTC,CASSSGQPYGYTF
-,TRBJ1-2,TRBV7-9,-,TGTGCCAGCAGCTTATCTCACAGTATCAACTATGGCTACACCTTC,CASSLSHSINYGYTF
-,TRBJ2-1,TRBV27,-,TGTGCCAGCAGGGGTGCGTACAATGAGCAGTTCTTC,CASRGAYNEQFF
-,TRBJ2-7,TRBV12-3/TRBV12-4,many,TGTGCCAGCAGTTTGCCGCGAGGGGTATGGGGCAACGAGCAGTACTTC,CASSLPRGVWGNEQYF
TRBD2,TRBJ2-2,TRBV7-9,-,TGTGCCAGCAGCCCTAGACTAGCGGAGTCGAACACCGGGGAGCTGTTTTTT,CASSPRLAESNTGELFF
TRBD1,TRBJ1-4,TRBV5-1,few,TGCGCCAGCAGCTTGGGACAGGGGGAAAATGAAAAACTGTTTTTT,CASSLGQGENEKLFF
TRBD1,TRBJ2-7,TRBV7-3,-,TGTGCCAGCAGCGTTGAAACCGGGACAGTCTACGAGCAGTACTTC,CASSVETGTVYEQYF
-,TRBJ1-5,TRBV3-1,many,TGTGCCAGCAGCCAGGGTAGCAATCAGCCCCAGCATTTT,CASSQGSNQPQHF
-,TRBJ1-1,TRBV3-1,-,TGTGCCAGCCGGGACGGCGACACTGAAACTTTCTTT,CASRDGDTETFF
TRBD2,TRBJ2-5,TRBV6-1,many,TGTGCCAGGGGGGGGGAGGCCCAGTACTTC,CARGGEAQYF
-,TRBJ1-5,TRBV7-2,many,TGTGCCAGCAGCTTAAGTCCGACAGGCAATCAGCCCCAGCATTTT,CASSLSPTGNQPQHF
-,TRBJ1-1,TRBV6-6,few,TGTGCCAGCAGTTACTCGGGGACACTTGGAGCTTTCTTT,CASSYSGTLGAFF
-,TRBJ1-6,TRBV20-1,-,TGCAGTGCTAGAGGCTTTCCTAGCTCCTATAATTCACCCCTCCACTTT,CSARGFPSSYNSPLHF
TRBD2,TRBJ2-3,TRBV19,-,TGTGCCAGTAGTCACCCTAGCGGGGTTAGCACAGATACGCAGTATTTT,CASSHPSGVSTDTQYF
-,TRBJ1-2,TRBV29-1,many,TGCAGCGTTGACGCTTCCCTGCGGGGAGCTAACTATGGCTACACCTTC,CSVDASLRGANYGYTF
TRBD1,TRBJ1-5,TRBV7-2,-,TGTGCCAGCAGCCCGTCGGGACAGGGAAATCAGCCCCAGCATTTT,CASSPSGQGNQPQHF
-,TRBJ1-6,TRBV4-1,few,TGCGCCAGCAGCCAAGCCCAGGGATATAATTCACCCCTCCACTTT,CASSQAQGYNSPLHF
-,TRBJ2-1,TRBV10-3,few,TGTGCCTTGCGGGACAGTACCTACAATGAGCAGTTCTTC,CALRDSTYNEQFF
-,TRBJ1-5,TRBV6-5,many,TGTGCCAGCAGTTACGGCCGAGATCAGCCCCAGCATTTT,CASSYGRDQPQHF
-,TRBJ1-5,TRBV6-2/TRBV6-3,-,TGTGCCAGCAAGTGGGAGCAGGGTGGAAGTCAGCCCCAGCATTTT,CASKWEQGGSQPQHF
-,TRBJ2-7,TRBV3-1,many,TGTGCCAGCAGCCAGTTTGTGGGCTACGAGCAGTACTTC,CASSQFVGYEQYF
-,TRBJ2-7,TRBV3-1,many,TGTGCCAGCAGCCCAACGGGGTATTACGAGCAGTACTTC,CASSPTGYYEQYF
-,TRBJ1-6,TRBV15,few,TGTGCCACCAGCAGAGATCAGGGGAATTCACCCCTCCACTTT,CATSRDQGNSPLHF
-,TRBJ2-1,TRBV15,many,TGTGCCACCAGCAGAGATCAGTCTGGAACAAATGAGCAGTTCTTC,CATSRDQSGTNEQFF
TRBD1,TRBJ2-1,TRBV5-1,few,TGCGCCAGCAGCCGCGGGACAGGGGGATGGAATGAGCAGTTCTTC,CASSRGTGGWNEQFF
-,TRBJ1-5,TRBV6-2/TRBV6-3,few,TGTGCCAGCAGTTTTGAACTAAAACGACAGCTCAATCAGCCCCAGCATTTT,CASSFELKRQLNQPQHF
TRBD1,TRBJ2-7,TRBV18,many,TGTGCCAGCTCATACGGACAGGGATACTCCTACGAGCAGTACTTC,CASSYGQGYSYEQYF
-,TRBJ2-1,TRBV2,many,TGTGCCAGCAGTGTTTTCGGAGGTGAGCAGTTCTTC,CASSVFGGEQFF
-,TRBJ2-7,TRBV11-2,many,TGTGCCAGCAGCTCCATCAGGGGTAAATCCTACGAGCAGTACTTC,CASSSIRGKSYEQYF
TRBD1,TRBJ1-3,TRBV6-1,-,TGTGCCAGCATTACAGGGGAAGACTCTGGAAACACCATATATTTT,CASITGEDSGNTIYF